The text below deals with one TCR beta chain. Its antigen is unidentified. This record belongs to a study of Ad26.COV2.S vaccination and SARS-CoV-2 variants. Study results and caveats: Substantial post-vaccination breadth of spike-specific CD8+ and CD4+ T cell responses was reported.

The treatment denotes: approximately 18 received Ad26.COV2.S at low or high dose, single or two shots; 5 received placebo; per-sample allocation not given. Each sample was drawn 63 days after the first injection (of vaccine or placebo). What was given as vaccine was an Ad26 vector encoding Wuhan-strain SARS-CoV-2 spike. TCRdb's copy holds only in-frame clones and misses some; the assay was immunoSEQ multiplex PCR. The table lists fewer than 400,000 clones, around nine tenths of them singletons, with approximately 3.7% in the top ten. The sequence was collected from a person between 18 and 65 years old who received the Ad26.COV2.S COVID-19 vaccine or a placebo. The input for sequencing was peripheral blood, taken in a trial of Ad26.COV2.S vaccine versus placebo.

The CDR3 spells CASTSPVGDTQYF. As DNA, the CDR3 is TGTGCCAGCACCTCCCCGGTAGGAGATACGCAGTATTTT. J is TRBJ2-3 and V is TRBV7-6; D remains ambiguous. Per germline, CDR1 SGHVS and CDR2 FNYEAQ. Trimming left V 7 bases short and J 5 bases short, with 13 bases between. The CDR3 is 13 residues long.